This T cell receptor beta chain was captured in a study of control samples from healthy donors and cancer patients (TCRdb year 2020). The receptor library was made with the immunoSEQ multiplex PCR assay. What TCRdb holds here is the immuneACCESS table cut down to in-frame rearrangements. Part of the clones is not present; checked against another copy, under half of the missing clones reflect an unresolved V gene, and the others are unexplained. The sample table records around 82,000 clones; more than 70% of these occur just once. The ten top clones hold roughly 20% of the sample. Turning to this clone: Its antigen is currently not known. Base qualities are missing; no much larger clone stands one base away.

The CDR3, cysteine through phenylalanine, is 17 amino acids long. Solely the CDR3 DNA is kept, with 51 bases framed from the first base. In the germline V gene, CDR1 corresponds to SGHTA and CDR2 to FQGNSA. At the junction V is shortened by 5 bases and J by 0 bases, with 17 bases in between. Source material: blood. The rearrangement combines TRBV7-2 with TRBJ1-5; a tentative D call is TRBD1 (5 bases match). The origin of this receptor is a man in his forties or fifties in good health. DNA sequence: TGTGCCAGCAGCCAGGGCATCGGGGGTTATAGCAATCAGCCCCAGCATTTT. Its product reads: CASSQGIGGYSNQPQHF.